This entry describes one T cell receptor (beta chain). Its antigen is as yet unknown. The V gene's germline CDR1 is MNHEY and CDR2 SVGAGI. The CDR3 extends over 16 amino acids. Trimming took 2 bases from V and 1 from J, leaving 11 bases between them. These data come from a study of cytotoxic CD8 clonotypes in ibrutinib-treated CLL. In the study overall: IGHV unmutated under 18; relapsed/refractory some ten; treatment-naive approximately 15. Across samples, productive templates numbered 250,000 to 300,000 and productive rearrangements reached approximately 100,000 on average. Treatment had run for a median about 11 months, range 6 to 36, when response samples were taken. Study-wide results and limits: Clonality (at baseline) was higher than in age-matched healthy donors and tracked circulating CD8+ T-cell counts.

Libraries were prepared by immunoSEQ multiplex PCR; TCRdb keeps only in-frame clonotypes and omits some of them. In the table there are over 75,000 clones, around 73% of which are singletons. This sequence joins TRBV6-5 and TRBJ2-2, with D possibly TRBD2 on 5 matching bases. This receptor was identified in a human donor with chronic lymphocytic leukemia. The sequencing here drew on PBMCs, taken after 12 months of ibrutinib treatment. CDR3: CASSYGSAKNTGELFF. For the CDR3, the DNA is TGTGCCAGCAGTTACGGTAGCGCGAAGAACACCGGGGAGCTGTTTTTT.